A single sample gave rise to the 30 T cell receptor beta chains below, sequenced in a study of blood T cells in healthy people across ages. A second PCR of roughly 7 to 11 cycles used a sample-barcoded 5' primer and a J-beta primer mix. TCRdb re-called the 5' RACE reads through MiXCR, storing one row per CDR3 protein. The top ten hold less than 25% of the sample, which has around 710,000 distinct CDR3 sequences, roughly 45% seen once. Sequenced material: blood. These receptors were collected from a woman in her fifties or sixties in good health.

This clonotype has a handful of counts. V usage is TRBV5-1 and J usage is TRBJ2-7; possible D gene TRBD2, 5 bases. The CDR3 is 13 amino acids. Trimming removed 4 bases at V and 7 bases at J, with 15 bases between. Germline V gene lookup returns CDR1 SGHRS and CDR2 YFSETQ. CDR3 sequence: CASSAEGTSEQYF. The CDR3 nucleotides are TGCGCCAGCAGCGCCGAGGGCACTTCGGAGCAGTACTTC.

The CDR3 reads CASSPREVGQPQHF. Here the CDR3 DNA reads TGTGCCAGCAGCCCCAGGGAGGTCGGTCAGCCCCAGCATTTT. The chain links TRBV7-9 to TRBJ1-5, with D perhaps TRBD1 (5 bases). This CDR3 comprises 14 residues. Germline V gene lookup returns CDR1 SEHNR and CDR2 FQNEAQ (reference sequence). Trimming took 5 bases from V and 6 from J, leaving 14 bases between them.

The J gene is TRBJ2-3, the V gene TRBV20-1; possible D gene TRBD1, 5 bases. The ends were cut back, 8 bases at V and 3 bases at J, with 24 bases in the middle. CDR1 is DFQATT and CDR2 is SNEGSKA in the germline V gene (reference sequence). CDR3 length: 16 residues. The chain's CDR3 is CSPYSRVREKTDTQYF. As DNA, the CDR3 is TGCAGTCCATATTCGCGCGTCAGGGAAAAAACAGATACGCAGTATTTT.

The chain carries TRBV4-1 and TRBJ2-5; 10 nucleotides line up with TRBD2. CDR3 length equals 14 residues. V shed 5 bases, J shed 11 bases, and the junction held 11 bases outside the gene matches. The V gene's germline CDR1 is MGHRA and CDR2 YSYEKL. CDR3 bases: TGCGCCAGCAGCGCTAGCGGGAGCCACAATGAGCAGTACTTC. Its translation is CASSASGSHNEQYF.

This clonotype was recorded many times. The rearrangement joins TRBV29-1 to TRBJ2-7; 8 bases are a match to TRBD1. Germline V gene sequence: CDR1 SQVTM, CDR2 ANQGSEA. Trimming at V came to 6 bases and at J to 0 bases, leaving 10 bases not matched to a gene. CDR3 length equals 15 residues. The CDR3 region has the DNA TGCAGCGTGGGATTTAAACAGGGGGGCTCCTACGAGCAGTACTTC. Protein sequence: CSVGFKQGGSYEQYF.

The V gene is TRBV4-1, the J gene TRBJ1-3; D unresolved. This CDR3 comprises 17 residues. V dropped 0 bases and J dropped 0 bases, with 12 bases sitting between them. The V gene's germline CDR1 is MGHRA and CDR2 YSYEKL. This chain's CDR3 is CASSQDLFRGSGNTIYF. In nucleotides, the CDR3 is TGCGCCAGCAGCCAAGATCTTTTTCGGGGCTCTGGAAACACCATATATTTT.

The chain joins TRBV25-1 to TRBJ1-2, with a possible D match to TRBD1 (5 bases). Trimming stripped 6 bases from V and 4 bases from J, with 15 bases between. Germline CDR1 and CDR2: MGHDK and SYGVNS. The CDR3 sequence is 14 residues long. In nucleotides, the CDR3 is TGTGCCAGCAGCCTAACGGGGGTCAGCTATGGCTACACCTTC. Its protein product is CASSLTGVSYGYTF.

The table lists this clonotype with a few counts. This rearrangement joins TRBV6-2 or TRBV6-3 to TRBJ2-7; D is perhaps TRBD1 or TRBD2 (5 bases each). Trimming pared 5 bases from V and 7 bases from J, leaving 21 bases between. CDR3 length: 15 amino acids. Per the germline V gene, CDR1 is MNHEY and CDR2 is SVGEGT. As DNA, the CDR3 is TGTGCCAGCAGTCCCGGGTTCGGGGCTGATAATGAGCAGTACTTC. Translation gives CASSPGFGADNEQYF.

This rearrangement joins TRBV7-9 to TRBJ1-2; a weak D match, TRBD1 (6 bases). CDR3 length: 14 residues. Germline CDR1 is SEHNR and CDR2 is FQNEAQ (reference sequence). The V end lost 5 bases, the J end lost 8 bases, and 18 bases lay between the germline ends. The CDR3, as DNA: TGTGCCAGCAGCGTAGAGGTGGGGGCTGACGGCTACACCTTC. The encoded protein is CASSVEVGADGYTF.

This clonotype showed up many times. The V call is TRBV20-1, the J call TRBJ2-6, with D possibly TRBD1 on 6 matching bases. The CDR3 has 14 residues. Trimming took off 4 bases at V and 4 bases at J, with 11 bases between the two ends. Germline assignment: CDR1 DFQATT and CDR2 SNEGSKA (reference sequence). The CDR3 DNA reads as TGCAGTGCTACTAGGGGGTTAGGGGCCAACGTCCTGACTTTC. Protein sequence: CSATRGLGANVLTF.

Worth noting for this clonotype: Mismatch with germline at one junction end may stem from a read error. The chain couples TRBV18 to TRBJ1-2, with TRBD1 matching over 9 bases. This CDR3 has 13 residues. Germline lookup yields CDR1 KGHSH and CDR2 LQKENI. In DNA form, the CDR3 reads TGTACCAGCTATCGGACAGGGGATAGGGGCTACACCTTC. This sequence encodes CTSYRTGDRGYTF.

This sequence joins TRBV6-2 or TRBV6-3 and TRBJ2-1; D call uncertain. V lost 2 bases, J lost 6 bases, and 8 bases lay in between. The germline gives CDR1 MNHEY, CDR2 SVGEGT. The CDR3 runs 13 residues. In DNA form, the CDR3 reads TGTGCCAGCAGTTACCCCGAGACCAATGAGCAGTTCTTC. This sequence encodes CASSYPETNEQFF.

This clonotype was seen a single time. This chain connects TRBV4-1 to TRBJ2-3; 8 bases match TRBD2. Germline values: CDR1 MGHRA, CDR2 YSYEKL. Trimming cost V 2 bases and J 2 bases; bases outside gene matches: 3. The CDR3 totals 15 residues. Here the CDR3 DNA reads TGCGCCAGCAGCCAAAGCGGGGGATTCACAGATACGCAGTATTTT. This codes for CASSQSGGFTDTQYF.

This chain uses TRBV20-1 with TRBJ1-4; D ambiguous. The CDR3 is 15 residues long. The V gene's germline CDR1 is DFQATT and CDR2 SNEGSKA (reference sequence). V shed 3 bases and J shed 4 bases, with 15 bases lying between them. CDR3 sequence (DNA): TGCAGTGCTAGCGATTCGACCGCGGGTAATGAAAAACTGTTTTTT. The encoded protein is CSASDSTAGNEKLFF.

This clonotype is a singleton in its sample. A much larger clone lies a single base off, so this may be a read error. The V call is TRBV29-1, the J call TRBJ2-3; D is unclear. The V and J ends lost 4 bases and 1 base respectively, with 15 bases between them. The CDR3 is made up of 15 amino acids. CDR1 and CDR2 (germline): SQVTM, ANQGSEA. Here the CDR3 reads CSVVNKMVGTDTQYF. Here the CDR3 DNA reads TGCAGCGTTGTGAACAAAATGGTGGGCACAGATACGCAGTATTTT.

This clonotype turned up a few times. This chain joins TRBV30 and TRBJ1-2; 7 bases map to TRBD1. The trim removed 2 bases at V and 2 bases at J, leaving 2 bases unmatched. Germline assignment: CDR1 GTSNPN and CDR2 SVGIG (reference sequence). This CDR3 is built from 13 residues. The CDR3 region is CAWSQQGNYGYTF. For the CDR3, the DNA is TGTGCCTGGAGTCAACAGGGGAACTATGGCTACACCTTC.

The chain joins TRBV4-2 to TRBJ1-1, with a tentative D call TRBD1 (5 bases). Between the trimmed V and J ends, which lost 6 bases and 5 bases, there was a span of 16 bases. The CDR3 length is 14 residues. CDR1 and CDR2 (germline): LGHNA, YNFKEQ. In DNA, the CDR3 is TGTGCCAGCAGGTTCGGCGGGGCGGGGACTGAAGCTTTCTTT. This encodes CASRFGGAGTEAFF.

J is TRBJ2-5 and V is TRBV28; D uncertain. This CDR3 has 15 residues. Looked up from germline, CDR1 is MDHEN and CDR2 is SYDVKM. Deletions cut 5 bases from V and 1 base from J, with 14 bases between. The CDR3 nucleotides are TGTGCCAGCAGTACCGCAATAACGATCCAAGAGACCCAGTACTTC. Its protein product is CASSTAITIQETQYF.

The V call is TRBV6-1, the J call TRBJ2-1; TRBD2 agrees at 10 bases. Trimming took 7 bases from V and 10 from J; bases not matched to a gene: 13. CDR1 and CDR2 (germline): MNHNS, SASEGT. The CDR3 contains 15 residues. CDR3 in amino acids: CASTLLAGELAEQFF. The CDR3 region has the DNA TGTGCCAGCACCCTCCTAGCGGGGGAGCTCGCGGAGCAGTTCTTC.

The CDR3 loop is CASSYSREYEQYF. CDR3 sequence (DNA): TGTGCCAGCAGTTACTCCCGGGAATACGAGCAGTACTTC. The V call is TRBV6-5, the J call TRBJ2-7; possibly TRBD2 for D (5 bases). Germline CDR1 reads MNHEY; CDR2 reads SVGAGI. Trimming cost V 0 bases and J 4 bases, with 7 bases left between them. CDR3 size: 13 residues.

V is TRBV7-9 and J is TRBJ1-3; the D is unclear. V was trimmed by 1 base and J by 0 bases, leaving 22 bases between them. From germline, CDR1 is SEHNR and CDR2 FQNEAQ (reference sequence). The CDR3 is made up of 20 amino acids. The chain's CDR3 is CASSLVAGTADLSSGNTIYF. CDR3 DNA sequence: TGTGCCAGCAGCTTAGTTGCGGGAACTGCCGACTTATCCTCTGGAAACACCATATATTTT.

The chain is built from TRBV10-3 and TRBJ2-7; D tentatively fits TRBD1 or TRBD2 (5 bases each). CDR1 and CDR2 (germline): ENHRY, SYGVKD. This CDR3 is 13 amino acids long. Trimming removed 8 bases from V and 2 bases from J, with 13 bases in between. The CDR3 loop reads CAIQGSGPYEQYF. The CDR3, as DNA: TGTGCCATCCAGGGCTCGGGGCCCTACGAGCAGTACTTC.

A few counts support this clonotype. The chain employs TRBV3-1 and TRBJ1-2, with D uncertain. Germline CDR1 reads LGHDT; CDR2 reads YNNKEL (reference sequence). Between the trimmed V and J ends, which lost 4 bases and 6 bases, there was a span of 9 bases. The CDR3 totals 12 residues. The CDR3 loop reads CASSLHRDGYTF. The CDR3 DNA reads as TGTGCCAGCAGCCTTCACCGGGATGGCTACACCTTC.

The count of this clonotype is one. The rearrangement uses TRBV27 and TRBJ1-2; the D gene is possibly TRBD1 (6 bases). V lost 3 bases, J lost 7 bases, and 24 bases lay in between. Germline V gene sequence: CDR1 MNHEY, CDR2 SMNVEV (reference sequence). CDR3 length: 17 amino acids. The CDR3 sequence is CASSFRPGEREGGGYTF. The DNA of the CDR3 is TGTGCCAGCAGTTTCCGCCCGGGAGAGCGGGAGGGGGGTGGCTACACCTTC.

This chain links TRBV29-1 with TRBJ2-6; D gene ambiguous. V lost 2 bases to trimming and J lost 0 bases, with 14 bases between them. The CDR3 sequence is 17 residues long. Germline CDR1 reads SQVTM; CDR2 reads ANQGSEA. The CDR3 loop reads CSVEWGPPNSGANVLTF. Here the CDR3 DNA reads TGCAGCGTTGAATGGGGTCCCCCTAACTCTGGGGCCAACGTCCTGACTTTC.

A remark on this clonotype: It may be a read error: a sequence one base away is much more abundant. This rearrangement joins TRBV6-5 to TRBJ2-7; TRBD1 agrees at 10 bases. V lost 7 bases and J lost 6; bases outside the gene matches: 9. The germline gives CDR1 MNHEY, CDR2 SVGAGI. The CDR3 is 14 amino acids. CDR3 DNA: TGTGCCAGCAACCATCCGGGACAGGGGTTCGAGCAGTACTTC. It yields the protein CASNHPGQGFEQYF.

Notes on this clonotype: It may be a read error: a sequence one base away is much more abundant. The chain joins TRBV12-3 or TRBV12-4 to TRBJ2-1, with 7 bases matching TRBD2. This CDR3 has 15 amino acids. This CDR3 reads CASRSGGSSDNEQFF. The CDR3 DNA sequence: TGTGCCAGCAGATCGGGAGGTAGCTCCGACAATGAGCAGTTCTTC.

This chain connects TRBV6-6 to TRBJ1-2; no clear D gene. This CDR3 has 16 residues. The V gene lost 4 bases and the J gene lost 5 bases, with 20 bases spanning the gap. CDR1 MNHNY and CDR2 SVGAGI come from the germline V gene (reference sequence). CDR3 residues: CASSWKTSGSPYGYTF. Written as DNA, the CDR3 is TGTGCCAGCAGTTGGAAAACCTCCGGGTCTCCGTATGGCTACACCTTC.

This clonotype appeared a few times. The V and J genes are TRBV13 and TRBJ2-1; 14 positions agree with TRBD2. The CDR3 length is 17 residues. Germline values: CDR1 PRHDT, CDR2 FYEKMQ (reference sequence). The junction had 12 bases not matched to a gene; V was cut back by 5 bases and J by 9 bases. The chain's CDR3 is CASSTFGLAGGSAEQFF. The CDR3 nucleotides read TGTGCCAGCAGCACCTTTGGACTAGCGGGAGGCTCCGCTGAGCAGTTCTTC.

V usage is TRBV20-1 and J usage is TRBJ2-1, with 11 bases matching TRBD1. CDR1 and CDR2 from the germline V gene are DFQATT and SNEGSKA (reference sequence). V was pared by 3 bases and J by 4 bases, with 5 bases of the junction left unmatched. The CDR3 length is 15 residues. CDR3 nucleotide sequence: TGCAGTGCTAGCGACCGGGACAGGGGGTACAATGAGCAGTTCTTC. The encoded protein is CSASDRDRGYNEQFF.